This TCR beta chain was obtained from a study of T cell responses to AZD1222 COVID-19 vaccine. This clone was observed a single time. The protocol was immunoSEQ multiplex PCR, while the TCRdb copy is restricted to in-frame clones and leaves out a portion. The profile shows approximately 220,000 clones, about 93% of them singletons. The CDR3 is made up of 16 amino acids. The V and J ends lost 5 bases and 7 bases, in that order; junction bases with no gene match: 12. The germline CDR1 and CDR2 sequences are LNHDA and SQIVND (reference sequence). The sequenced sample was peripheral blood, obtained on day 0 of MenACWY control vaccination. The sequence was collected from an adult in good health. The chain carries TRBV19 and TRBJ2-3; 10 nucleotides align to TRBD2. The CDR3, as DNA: TGTGCCAGTAGTCTCTACGGGAGCGGGGGGGCAAATACGCAGTATTTT. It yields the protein CASSLYGSGGANTQYF.